The rows below give T cell receptor beta chains drawn from one sample of a study of molecular identifiers for immune sequencing clone quantification. TCRdb reprocessed the PCR reads with MiXCR, giving one entry per CDR3 protein. This sample has 88,000 or so distinct CDR3 sequences; roughly 21% occur once, and the top ten carry approximately 1.1%. Sequenced material: naive CD8+ T cells from blood, with Jurkat cell RNA spiked in. Receptors originate from a human donor in good health. Some libraries in this study had Jurkat cell RNA spiked in. Both conserved end residues are part of each CDR3. A D gene is named only where the DNA matches it firmly. Part of the rows lack a size; the others show once, few, many or a class for expanded clones.

j_gene: TRBJ1-1
abundance: many
d_gene: TRBD1
v_gene: TRBV13
CDR3nt: TGTGCCAGCAGCCCGGGGACAGGGTCGCCTGAAGCTTTCTTT
CDR3aa: CASSPGTGSPEAFF

j_gene: TRBJ2-3
abundance: many
d_gene: -
v_gene: TRBV6-5
CDR3nt: TGTGCCAGCAGTTACGATCTTTCGACAGATACGCAGTATTTT
CDR3aa: CASSYDLSTDTQYF

j_gene: TRBJ2-2
abundance: few
d_gene: -
v_gene: TRBV6-1
CDR3nt: TGTGCCAGCAGTGAAGTAGAGGGGAACCCGAACACCGGGGAGCTGTTTTTT
CDR3aa: CASSEVEGNPNTGELFF

j_gene: TRBJ2-7
abundance: many
d_gene: -
v_gene: TRBV7-9
CDR3nt: TGTGCCAGCAGCCTAAACAGGAGTCCACTCTACGAGCAGTACTTC
CDR3aa: CASSLNRSPLYEQYF

j_gene: TRBJ2-2
abundance: many
d_gene: -
v_gene: TRBV2
CDR3nt: TGTGCCACCCGGGACGGGAACACCGGGGAGCTGTTTTTT
CDR3aa: CATRDGNTGELFF

j_gene: TRBJ2-3
abundance: many
d_gene: TRBD1
v_gene: TRBV20-1
CDR3nt: TGCAGTGCCGCCGGGAGACAGGGGGACACAGATACGCAGTATTTT
CDR3aa: CSAAGRQGDTDTQYF

j_gene: TRBJ2-2
abundance: few
d_gene: -
v_gene: TRBV27
CDR3nt: TGTGCCAGCCCATTCAGCCGGGTGGTCTCGAGCACCGGGGAGCTGTTTTTT
CDR3aa: CASPFSRVVSSTGELFF

j_gene: TRBJ2-7
abundance: many
d_gene: -
v_gene: TRBV6-2/TRBV6-3
CDR3nt: TGTGCCAGCACCCTAAGGCGTCTCGATGCCCACGAGCAGTACTTC
CDR3aa: CASTLRRLDAHEQYF

j_gene: TRBJ2-6
abundance: many
d_gene: -
v_gene: TRBV5-6
CDR3nt: TGTGCCAGCCGGTTAGGGGCGGGGGCCAACGTCCTGACTTTC
CDR3aa: CASRLGAGANVLTF

j_gene: TRBJ1-1
abundance: many
d_gene: -
v_gene: TRBV28
CDR3nt: TGTGCCAGCAGTTCCAGGTGGGCGGAGAGCCCGAACACTGAAGCTTTCTTT
CDR3aa: CASSSRWAESPNTEAFF

j_gene: TRBJ2-7
abundance: many
d_gene: TRBD1
v_gene: TRBV7-6
CDR3nt: TGTGCCAGCAGCTCGGGGACCGGGACAGGGGCCTACGAGCAGTACTTC
CDR3aa: CASSSGTGTGAYEQYF

j_gene: TRBJ1-1
abundance: many
d_gene: -
v_gene: TRBV4-3
CDR3nt: TGCGCCAGCAGCCAAGACGCGGTGACAGTCAGGACTGAAGCTTTCTTT
CDR3aa: CASSQDAVTVRTEAFF

j_gene: TRBJ2-5
abundance: few
d_gene: TRBD2
v_gene: TRBV24-1
CDR3nt: TGTGCCACCAGTGACACAACTAGCGGGAGAACCCAAGAGACCCAGTACTTC
CDR3aa: CATSDTTSGRTQETQYF

j_gene: TRBJ2-7
abundance: many
d_gene: TRBD1
v_gene: TRBV5-6
CDR3nt: TGTGCCAGCAGCTTGGGACAGGGCACCCCCTACGAGCAGTACTTC
CDR3aa: CASSLGQGTPYEQYF

j_gene: TRBJ2-6
abundance: many
d_gene: -
v_gene: TRBV15
CDR3nt: TGTGCCACCAGCAGAGCTGGGTCAGGGGCCAACGTCCTGACTTTC
CDR3aa: CATSRAGSGANVLTF

j_gene: TRBJ2-7
abundance: many
d_gene: TRBD1
v_gene: TRBV27
CDR3nt: TGTGCCAGCATCCAAACCGGACAGGGGGCGCTGGACGAGCAGTACTTC
CDR3aa: CASIQTGQGALDEQYF

j_gene: TRBJ2-3
abundance: many
d_gene: -
v_gene: TRBV13
CDR3nt: TGTGCCAGCAGCTTAGGTCCGAATCTCCGCACAGATACGCAGTATTTT
CDR3aa: CASSLGPNLRTDTQYF

j_gene: TRBJ2-7
abundance: many
d_gene: -
v_gene: TRBV27
CDR3nt: TGTGCCAGCAGTACGGGCCCCTACGAGCAGTACTTC
CDR3aa: CASSTGPYEQYF

j_gene: TRBJ2-1
abundance: few
d_gene: -
v_gene: TRBV5-5
CDR3nt: TGTGCCAGCAGTTCCGACAGCCTGAGCTACAATGAGCAGTTCTTC
CDR3aa: CASSSDSLSYNEQFF

j_gene: TRBJ1-1
abundance: -
d_gene: -
v_gene: TRBV11-1
CDR3nt: TGTGCCAGCAGCGTGACAGTGACCACTGAAGCTTTCTTT
CDR3aa: CASSVTVTTEAFF

j_gene: TRBJ1-2
abundance: -
d_gene: -
v_gene: TRBV12-3/TRBV12-4
CDR3nt: TGTGCCAGCAGTCCCGGAGTGGGTGGCTACACCTTC
CDR3aa: CASSPGVGGYTF

j_gene: TRBJ2-7
abundance: many
d_gene: -
v_gene: TRBV7-9
CDR3nt: TGTGCCAGCAGCTGGGGGGAAGAAGCCTCCTACGAGCAGTACTTC
CDR3aa: CASSWGEEASYEQYF

j_gene: TRBJ1-6
abundance: -
d_gene: -
v_gene: TRBV23-1
CDR3nt: TGCGCCAGCATCGTGAGCCCCAGGGAGTCACCCCTCCACTTT
CDR3aa: CASIVSPRESPLHF

j_gene: TRBJ2-7
abundance: -
d_gene: -
v_gene: TRBV6-2/TRBV6-3
CDR3nt: TGTGCCAGCAGCTCTACTAGCTACGAGCAGTACTTC
CDR3aa: CASSSTSYEQYF

j_gene: TRBJ2-5
abundance: many
d_gene: TRBD1
v_gene: TRBV12-3/TRBV12-4
CDR3nt: TGTGCCAGCAGTCCTGGGACAGGCCAAGAGACCCAGTACTTC
CDR3aa: CASSPGTGQETQYF

j_gene: TRBJ2-7
abundance: many
d_gene: TRBD2
v_gene: TRBV20-1
CDR3nt: TGCAGTGCCATAGGGCCCCACTCGAGCGGGAGGACCTACGAGCAGTACTTC
CDR3aa: CSAIGPHSSGRTYEQYF

j_gene: TRBJ1-1
abundance: -
d_gene: TRBD1
v_gene: TRBV7-9
CDR3nt: TGTGCCAGCAGACCTGGCGGAGGGGGCGCGACTGAAGCTTTCTTT
CDR3aa: CASRPGGGGATEAFF

j_gene: TRBJ2-5
abundance: many
d_gene: -
v_gene: TRBV7-9
CDR3nt: TGTGCCAGCAGCCCCGTAGCACAAGAGACCCAGTACTTC
CDR3aa: CASSPVAQETQYF

j_gene: TRBJ2-6
abundance: many
d_gene: -
v_gene: TRBV19
CDR3nt: TGTGCCAGTAGTCCGGACGGCTCTGGGGCCAACGTCCTGACTTTC
CDR3aa: CASSPDGSGANVLTF

j_gene: TRBJ1-1
abundance: many
d_gene: TRBD1
v_gene: TRBV6-1
CDR3nt: TGTGCCAGCACCAAAACCGGACAGGCCCGGTTAGTGGTCACTGAAGCTTTCTTT
CDR3aa: CASTKTGQARLVVTEAFF

j_gene: TRBJ2-5
abundance: many
d_gene: TRBD1
v_gene: TRBV6-6
CDR3nt: TGTGCCAGCAGTTACCCACCGGGACAGGGCCAAGAGACCCAGTACTTC
CDR3aa: CASSYPPGQGQETQYF

j_gene: TRBJ1-2
abundance: many
d_gene: -
v_gene: TRBV7-9
CDR3nt: TGTGCCAGCAGCTTAGGGGCAGGGGATGGCTACACCTTC
CDR3aa: CASSLGAGDGYTF

j_gene: TRBJ2-2
abundance: -
d_gene: -
v_gene: TRBV24-1
CDR3nt: TGTGCCACCAGTGTTGGCACCGGGGAGCTGTTTTTT
CDR3aa: CATSVGTGELFF

j_gene: TRBJ2-1
abundance: few
d_gene: -
v_gene: TRBV4-3
CDR3nt: TGCGCCAGCAGCCAAGACCACTCGGGGGATGAGCAGTTCTTC
CDR3aa: CASSQDHSGDEQFF

j_gene: TRBJ2-7
abundance: -
d_gene: -
v_gene: TRBV27
CDR3nt: TGTGCCAGCAGAGAATTGTATGATTGGGGCTCCGAGCAGTACTTC
CDR3aa: CASRELYDWGSEQYF

j_gene: TRBJ2-5
abundance: -
d_gene: -
v_gene: TRBV13
CDR3nt: TGTGCCAGCAGCTTAAGGGGTGGGCTCCAAGAGACCCAGTACTTC
CDR3aa: CASSLRGGLQETQYF

j_gene: TRBJ2-3
abundance: many
d_gene: TRBD2
v_gene: TRBV9
CDR3nt: TGTGCCAGCAGCGTAGAGATAGCGGGAAAAGATACGCAGTATTTT
CDR3aa: CASSVEIAGKDTQYF

j_gene: TRBJ2-7
abundance: few
d_gene: -
v_gene: TRBV5-1
CDR3nt: TGCGCCAGCAGCTTGGACGCCTACGAGCAGTACTTC
CDR3aa: CASSLDAYEQYF

j_gene: TRBJ2-3
abundance: many
d_gene: TRBD2
v_gene: TRBV5-1
CDR3nt: TGCGCCAGCAGCCCCTTACCGGGACTAGCGGGGTTCACAGATACGCAGTATTTT
CDR3aa: CASSPLPGLAGFTDTQYF

j_gene: TRBJ2-1
abundance: few
d_gene: TRBD2
v_gene: TRBV4-3
CDR3nt: TGCGCCAGCAGCCAAACTAGCGGTACCTACAATGAGCAGTTCTTC
CDR3aa: CASSQTSGTYNEQFF

j_gene: TRBJ2-7
abundance: many
d_gene: TRBD2
v_gene: TRBV28
CDR3nt: TGTGCCAGCAGTTCCCGGACTAGACACTACGAGCAGTACTTC
CDR3aa: CASSSRTRHYEQYF

j_gene: TRBJ2-7
abundance: -
d_gene: TRBD1
v_gene: TRBV27
CDR3nt: TGTGCCAGCAGTTACGGGACAGGGAGATACTACGAGCAGTACTTC
CDR3aa: CASSYGTGRYYEQYF

j_gene: TRBJ2-3
abundance: many
d_gene: TRBD2
v_gene: TRBV27
CDR3nt: TGTGCCAGCAGTCTTGAGCGGGGAAGCACAGATACGCAGTATTTT
CDR3aa: CASSLERGSTDTQYF

j_gene: TRBJ2-5
abundance: -
d_gene: TRBD1
v_gene: TRBV14
CDR3nt: TGTGCCAGCAGCCAAATCCGGGACAGGGGGGCTCGAGAGACCCAGTACTTC
CDR3aa: CASSQIRDRGARETQYF

j_gene: TRBJ2-7
abundance: -
d_gene: TRBD1
v_gene: TRBV19
CDR3nt: TGTGCCAGTAGTATTGGCTACAGGGGGCTTGGCGAGCAGTACTTC
CDR3aa: CASSIGYRGLGEQYF

j_gene: TRBJ1-1
abundance: many
d_gene: -
v_gene: TRBV7-6
CDR3nt: TGTGCCAGCAGCTTATCGCAGGGTGCCACCACTGAAGCTTTCTTT
CDR3aa: CASSLSQGATTEAFF

j_gene: TRBJ2-3
abundance: many
d_gene: -
v_gene: TRBV7-9
CDR3nt: TGTGCCAGCAGCTTAGGGTTCGGAGCGGATACGCAGTATTTT
CDR3aa: CASSLGFGADTQYF

j_gene: TRBJ1-1
abundance: many
d_gene: TRBD1
v_gene: TRBV12-3/TRBV12-4
CDR3nt: TGTGCCAGCAGGGACAGGGGGCAGGACTGGGCTTTCTTT
CDR3aa: CASRDRGQDWAFF

j_gene: TRBJ2-1
abundance: -
d_gene: -
v_gene: TRBV4-1
CDR3nt: TGCGCCAGCAGCCCGGGACCAAACAAGTACGACAATGAGCAGTTCTTC
CDR3aa: CASSPGPNKYDNEQFF

j_gene: TRBJ2-1
abundance: many
d_gene: -
v_gene: TRBV30
CDR3nt: TGTGCCTGGAGTGTAGGCGGTCCCTCCAATGAGCAGTTCTTC
CDR3aa: CAWSVGGPSNEQFF

j_gene: TRBJ1-1
abundance: many
d_gene: -
v_gene: TRBV4-3
CDR3nt: TGCGCCAGCAGCCAAGACCAGGTAACTGAAGCTTTCTTT
CDR3aa: CASSQDQVTEAFF

j_gene: TRBJ2-1
abundance: -
d_gene: TRBD1
v_gene: TRBV19
CDR3nt: TGTGCCAGTAGTATCTCAACAGGGGGGAGCTCCTACAATGAGCAGTTCTTC
CDR3aa: CASSISTGGSSYNEQFF

j_gene: TRBJ1-5
abundance: few
d_gene: -
v_gene: TRBV12-3/TRBV12-4
CDR3nt: TGTGCCAGCAGCATAAGGTCCCCGGGGGCTGATCAGCCCCAGCATTTT
CDR3aa: CASSIRSPGADQPQHF

j_gene: TRBJ2-1
abundance: -
d_gene: -
v_gene: TRBV3-1
CDR3nt: TGTGCCAGCAAGAGCCCACCGGGGAATGAGCAGTTCTTC
CDR3aa: CASKSPPGNEQFF